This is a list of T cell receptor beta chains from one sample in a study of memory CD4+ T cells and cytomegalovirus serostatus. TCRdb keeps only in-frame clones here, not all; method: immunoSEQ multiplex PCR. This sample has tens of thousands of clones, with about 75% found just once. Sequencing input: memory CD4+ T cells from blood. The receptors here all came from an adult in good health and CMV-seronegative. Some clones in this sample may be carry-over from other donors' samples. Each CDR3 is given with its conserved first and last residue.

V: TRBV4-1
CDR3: CASSQDVVAGTGEQYF

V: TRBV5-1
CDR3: CASRGQGVSGNTIYF

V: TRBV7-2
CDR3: CASSIGTGSNQPQHF

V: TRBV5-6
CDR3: CASSLRAYEQYF

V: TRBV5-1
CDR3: CASSLGQEGSPLHF

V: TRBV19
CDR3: CASSVLRGIAKNIQYF

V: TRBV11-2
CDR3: CASSLSLDRGWNNEQFF

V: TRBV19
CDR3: CASSMPGAYGYTF

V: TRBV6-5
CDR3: CASRQEPGNTIYF

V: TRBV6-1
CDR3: CASFRGGGLLFF

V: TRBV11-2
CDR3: CASTRLKEGKLFF

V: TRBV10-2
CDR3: CASGNAGREQYF

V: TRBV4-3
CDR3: CASSQSVGNIQYF

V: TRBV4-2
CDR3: CASSRQTGGPSTDTQYF

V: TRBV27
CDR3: CASSQGAGTDTQYF

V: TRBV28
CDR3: CASYPQARGGYTF

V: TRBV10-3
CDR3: CASGVQSSYEQYF

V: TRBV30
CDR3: CAWSLDLSNEQFF

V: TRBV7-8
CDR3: CASSLFRVAGHLANTGELFF

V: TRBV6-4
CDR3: CASSRLAGGGHNEQFF

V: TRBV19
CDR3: CASSTDRDQPQHF

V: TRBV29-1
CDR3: CSVDGGTEAFF

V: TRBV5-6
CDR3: CASSPYRQGITYGYTF

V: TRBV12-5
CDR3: CASGLVSRGQTFYGYTF

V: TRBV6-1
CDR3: CASRTGYGYTF

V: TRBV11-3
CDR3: CASSLDSRPNTEAFF

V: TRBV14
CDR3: CASSQVGRQGAYEQYF

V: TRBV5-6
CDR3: CASSLGWGTATTGELFF

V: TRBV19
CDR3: CASSIELSRGNEKLFF

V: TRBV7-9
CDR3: CASSLVGSIDGYIQYF

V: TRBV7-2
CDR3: CASSLRGTGVDTGELFF

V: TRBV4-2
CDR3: CASSQGGSYNEQFF

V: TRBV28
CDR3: CASSLFDRDSAEAFF

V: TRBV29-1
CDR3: CSTRTGRGNTEAFF

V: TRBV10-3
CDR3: CAISENARGGPNTIYF

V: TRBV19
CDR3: CASTVTGTGTLGPNQPQHF

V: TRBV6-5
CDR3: CASRAGQSSYNEQFF